This T cell receptor beta chain comes out of a study of blood T cell repertoires in COVID-19. Germline V gene data show CDR1 as SGHTA and CDR2 as FQGNSA. This CDR3 spans 16 amino acids. The ends lost 0 bases at V and 0 bases at J; junction bases unmatched: 0. This table comes from immunoSEQ multiplex PCR, and its TCRdb copy is limited to in-frame clones, with some not included. The sample records under 200,000 clones, 84% being singletons. The sample taken for sequencing was peripheral blood. The genes are TRBV7-2 and TRBJ2-1; TRBD1 matches at 9 bases. This TCR was recovered from a woman in her seventies with COVID-19, enrolled during active disease. CDR3 amino acids: CASSLATGGSYNEQFF. DNA for the CDR3: TGTGCCAGCAGCTTAGCGACAGGGGGCTCCTACAATGAGCAGTTCTTC. Full variable domain (remainder filled in from reference TRBV7-2 and TRBJ2-1): GAGVSQSPSNKVTEKGKDVELRCDPISGHTALYWYRQSLGQGLEFLIYFQGNSAPDKSGLPSDRFSAERTGGSVSTLTIQRTQQEDSAVYLCASSLATGGSYNEQFFGPGTRLTVL.